This T cell receptor beta chain was obtained from a study of CD8 T cells in Susac syndrome. Whole-study context: Clinical remission applied to 8 or 9 sequenced Susac syndrome patients, and six had active disease.

The CDR3 covers 15 residues. CDR1 and CDR2 from the germline V gene are MDHEN and SYDVKM. Unmatched junction bases numbered 7, after V lost 8 bases and J lost 5 bases. The authors reverse transcribed roughly 0.5 to 1 ug RNA with random hexamers. Using its own MiXCR run on the immunoSEQ multiplex PCR reads, TCRdb lists one record per CDR3 protein. The sample has about 240,000 distinct CDR3 sequences, 90% to 96% seen once. Sequencing of TCR beta was performed on blood CD8+ T cells and on blood CD4+ T cells. The sample was CD4+ T cells from PBMCs. This sequence was found in a human donor with Susac syndrome. V is TRBV28 and J is TRBJ2-1; 12 bases match TRBD2. CDR3 in DNA: TGTGCCAGCGCTTTGCGGACTAGCGGGAACAATGAGCAGTTCTTC. Translation gives CASALRTSGNNEQFF.